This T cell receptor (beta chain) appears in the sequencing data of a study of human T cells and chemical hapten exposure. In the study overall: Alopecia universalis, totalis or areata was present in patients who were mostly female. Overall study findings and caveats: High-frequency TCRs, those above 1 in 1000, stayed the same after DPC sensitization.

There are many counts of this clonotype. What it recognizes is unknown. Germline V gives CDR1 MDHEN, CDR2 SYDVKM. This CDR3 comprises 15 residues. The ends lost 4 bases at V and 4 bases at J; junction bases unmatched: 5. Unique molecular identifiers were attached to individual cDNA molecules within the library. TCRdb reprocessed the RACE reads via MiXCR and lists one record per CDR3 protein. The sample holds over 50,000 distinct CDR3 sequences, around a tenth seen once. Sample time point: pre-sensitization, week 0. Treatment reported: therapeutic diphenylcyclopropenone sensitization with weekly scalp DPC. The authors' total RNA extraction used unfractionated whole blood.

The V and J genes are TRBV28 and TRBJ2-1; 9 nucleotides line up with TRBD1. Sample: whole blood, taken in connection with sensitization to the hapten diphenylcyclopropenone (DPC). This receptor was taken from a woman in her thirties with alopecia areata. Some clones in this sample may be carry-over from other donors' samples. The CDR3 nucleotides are TGTGCCAGCAGTTGGGGACAGGGACTTTACAATGAGCAGTTCTTC. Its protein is CASSWGQGLYNEQFF.